This T cell receptor beta chain was identified during a study of OX40 agonist ivuxolimab in advanced cancers. Study background: Ivuxolimab, which is an agonistic anti-OX40 (CD134) antibody, was administered to the patients.

The CDR3 runs to 14 residues. Germline V gives CDR1 LNHDA, CDR2 SQIVND (reference sequence). Unmatched junction bases numbered 7, after V lost 7 bases and J lost 6 bases. Data came from immunoSEQ multiplex PCR; TCRdb stores just in-frame clones and leaves some out. The sample lists about 70,000 clones; roughly 89% were seen once. This sample comprised CD4+ or CD8+ T cells sorted from blood, obtained in a trial of the OX40 agonist ivuxolimab. This sequence originates from an adult with an advanced solid tumor such as melanoma, head and neck, liver or kidney cancer. The rearrangement joins TRBV19 to TRBJ2-2; 8 bases fit TRBD2. Written as DNA, the CDR3 is TGTGCCAGTACCCTGGGACTAGTTTCCGGGGAGCTGTTTTTT. Protein sequence: CASTLGLVSGELFF.